Listed here is a single T cell receptor beta chain. This specimen belongs to a study of blood T cell repertoires in COVID-19. The overall study: Some COVID-19 samples were acute and others convalescent; all came from the United States, Italy and Spain. In each case, the material was cDNA or gDNA derived from T cells, B-cell-depleted T cells, or PBMCs.

The V end lost 6 bases, the J end lost 5 bases, and 11 bases lay between the germline ends. Germline-derived CDR1 and CDR2 are SQVTM and ANQGSEA. The length of the CDR3 is 13 residues. Methods used by the authors: Reference gene primer amplification gave estimated nucleated cell counts. The repertoire was sequenced with immunoSEQ multiplex PCR; TCRdb's copy has only in-frame clones and lacks some. That table gives V, J and clone size, and the DNA gave D and trimming. The sample lists a few hundred thousand clones, roughly 90% seen once, with under 2% in the top ten. Specimen: peripheral blood. The chain links TRBV29-1 to TRBJ1-6, with TRBD1 as a possible D gene (6 bases). This clonotype was sampled from a man in his forties or fifties with active or convalescent COVID-19. This CDR3 reads CSVSGQNNSPLHF. CDR3 nucleotide sequence: TGCAGCGTCTCAGGACAGAATAATTCACCCCTCCACTTT.